This passage covers 20 T cell receptor beta chains from one sample sequenced in a study of OX40 agonist ivuxolimab in advanced cancers. Profiled with immunoSEQ multiplex PCR; TCRdb holds only in-frame clones, not every one. The sample has tens of thousands of clones, over 80% seen once. Here the sequenced sample was CD4+ or CD8+ T cells sorted from blood, taken in a trial of the OX40 agonist ivuxolimab. The receptors come from an adult with an advanced solid tumor such as melanoma, head and neck, liver or kidney cancer.

This chain joins TRBV11-2 and TRBJ1-5, with D uncertain. V was trimmed by 1 base and J by 7 bases, leaving 8 bases between them. The CDR3 covers 13 residues. CDR1 is SGHAT, CDR2 FQNNGV, per germline. The CDR3 bases are TGTGCCAGCAGCTTAGTCCCGGGCCAGCCCCAGCATTTT. Its translation is CASSLVPGQPQHF.

This chain links TRBV5-6 with TRBJ1-5; D remains ambiguous. Germline assignment: CDR1 SGHDT and CDR2 YYEEEE. The CDR3 extends over 15 amino acids. V was pared by 3 bases and J by 3 bases, with 13 bases between. The CDR3 reads CASSSRRGINQPQHF. CDR3 bases: TGTGCCAGCAGCTCCCGTAGAGGAATCAATCAGCCCCAGCATTTT.

V and J are TRBV19 and TRBJ2-5, with D perhaps matching TRBD2 (6 bases). The CDR3 loop spans 14 amino acids. Per the germline V gene, CDR1 is LNHDA and CDR2 is SQIVND (reference sequence). Trimming stripped 6 bases from V and 3 bases from J, with 14 bases between. For the CDR3, the DNA is TGTGCCAGTAGCCAGGACTATTCCAAAGAGACCCAGTACTTC. It codes for CASSQDYSKETQYF.

The rearrangement joins TRBV19 to TRBJ1-2, with TRBD1 identical over 7 bases. CDR3 length equals 15 residues. V trimming: 7 bases; J trimming: 8 bases; junction bases outside the gene matches: 16. CDR1 is LNHDA and CDR2 is SQIVND in the germline V gene (reference sequence). The DNA for the CDR3 is TGTGCCAGTACTGCGACGAGGGGGACAGCAGAAGGCTACACCTTC. As protein: CASTATRGTAEGYTF.

This chain links TRBV30 with TRBJ2-4; TRBD2 aligns across 14 bases. The junction had 11 bases not matched to a gene; V was cut back by 2 bases and J by 8 bases. The CDR3 is made up of 17 amino acids. The germline V gene encodes CDR1 GTSNPN and CDR2 SVGIG (reference sequence). CDR3 region: CAWSTGGLAGVYDIQYF. CDR3 sequence (DNA): TGTGCCTGGAGTACTGGGGGACTAGCGGGAGTCTATGACATTCAGTACTTC.

This sequence joins TRBV7-8 and TRBJ2-2, with D perhaps being TRBD1 or TRBD2 (5 bases each). Trimming removed 0 bases from V and 2 bases from J, with 10 bases in between. Germline CDR1 is SGHVS and CDR2 is FQNEAQ. This CDR3 is 16 amino acids long. The CDR3 loop reads CASSLAFRGNTGELFF. The CDR3 region has the DNA TGTGCCAGCAGCTTAGCCTTTCGGGGCAACACCGGGGAGCTGTTTTTT. The complete variable domain, with remaining parts taken from reference TRBV7-8 and TRBJ2-2, reads GAGVSQSPRYKVAKRGQDVALRCDPISGHVSLFWYQQALGQGPEFLTYFQNEAQLDKSGLPSDRFFAERPEGSVSTLKIQRTQQEDSAVYLCASSLAFRGNTGELFFGEGSRLTVL.

The rearrangement joins TRBV10-3 to TRBJ1-2; perhaps TRBD1 as D (6 bases). Trimming left V 4 bases short and J 4 bases short, with 13 bases between. The CDR3 runs to 14 residues. The germline gives CDR1 ENHRY, CDR2 SYGVKD. CDR3 coding DNA: TGTGCCATCAGTGGCCGGCAGGGGATCTATGGCTACACCTTC. Amino acids: CAISGRQGIYGYTF.

The chain joins TRBV6-1 to TRBJ2-7; 10 bases are shared with TRBD2. Trimming removed 6 bases from V and 3 bases from J; junction bases left unmatched: 5. This CDR3 is 14 amino acids long. CDR1 MNHNS and CDR2 SASEGT come from the germline V gene. The CDR3 nucleotides read TGTGCCAGCAGGGGGAGCGGGGGGGTCTACGAGCAGTACTTC. Protein: CASRGSGGVYEQYF.

The CDR3 coding sequence is TGTGCCAGCAGCACTAGCAGCGAGACCCAGTACTTC. This gives the protein CASSTSSETQYF. V and J are TRBV28 and TRBJ2-5; maybe TRBD2 (6 bases). Germline CDR1 reads MDHEN; CDR2 reads SYDVKM. Trimming pared 6 bases from V and 5 bases from J, leaving 10 bases between. The CDR3 sequence is 12 residues long.

The genes are TRBV7-2 and TRBJ2-5, with 8 bases aligning to TRBD1. CDR3 length equals 15 residues. V lost 1 base and J lost 4; bases outside the gene matches: 5. Germline loops: CDR1 SGHTA, CDR2 FQGNSA. CDR3 loop: CASSLGQGWGETQYF. The DNA of the CDR3 is TGTGCCAGCAGCTTAGGACAGGGGTGGGGAGAGACCCAGTACTTC.

This clone was observed once. This chain uses TRBV18 with TRBJ2-1; weak D call: TRBD2 (7 bases). Germline V gene sequence: CDR1 KGHSH, CDR2 LQKENI. Trimming cost V 2 bases and J 6 bases, with 14 bases left between them. The CDR3 sequence is 15 residues long. DNA of the CDR3: TGTGCCAGCTCACCAGCCCGGGGGGCCCCCAATGAGCAGTTCTTC. It yields the protein CASSPARGAPNEQFF.

This rearrangement joins TRBV6-6 to TRBJ2-1, with D perhaps matching TRBD1 or TRBD2 (5 bases each). This CDR3 contains 13 residues. The V end lost 6 bases, the J end lost 6 bases, and 12 bases lay between the germline ends. Germline V lookup: CDR1 MNHNY, CDR2 SVGAGI (reference sequence). This CDR3 reads CASRPSGGNEQFF. CDR3 coding DNA: TGTGCCAGCAGACCCAGTGGGGGCAATGAGCAGTTCTTC.

The chain carries TRBV27 and TRBJ1-3; D uncertain. CDR1 and CDR2 (germline): MNHEY, SMNVEV (reference sequence). With 6 bases removed from V and 1 base from J, the gap between germline ends came to 10 bases. The length of the CDR3 is 14 residues. In nucleotides, the CDR3 is TGTGCCAGCAGAAGAGACAATTCTGGAAACACCATATATTTT. Protein product: CASRRDNSGNTIYF.

V usage is TRBV28 and J usage is TRBJ1-1, with 7 bases identical to TRBD1. CDR1 and CDR2 (germline): MDHEN, SYDVKM. The CDR3 totals 15 residues. V lost 7 bases, J lost 4 bases, and 12 bases stayed unmatched. The CDR3 here is CASTPGGGGGTEAFF. CDR3 DNA: TGTGCCAGCACCCCCGGAGGGGGCGGAGGCACTGAAGCTTTCTTT. The full variable domain, completed using reference TRBV28 and TRBJ1-1, is DVKVTQSSRYLVKRTGEKVFLECVQDMDHENMFWYRQDPGLGLRLIYFSYDVKMKEKGDIPEGYSVSREKKERFSLILESASTNQTSMYLCASTPGGGGGTEAFFGQGTRLTVV.

V and J are TRBV7-6 and TRBJ2-7; D is undetermined. V was shortened by 1 base and J by 4 bases, with 11 bases between the two germline ends. Per germline, CDR1 SGHVS and CDR2 FNYEAQ. This CDR3 is built from 14 residues. The chain's CDR3 is CASSLEGRNYEQYF. As DNA, the CDR3 is TGTGCCAGCAGCTTAGAGGGCCGCAATTACGAGCAGTACTTC.

This clone was detected only a few times. CDR3 region: CASGPEGTEAFF. For the CDR3, the DNA is TGTGCTAGTGGTCCTGAGGGCACTGAAGCTTTCTTT. The chain recombines TRBV12-5 with TRBJ1-1, with D hard to call. The CDR3 covers 12 residues. The germline V gene has CDR1 LGHNT and CDR2 FRNRAP. Trimming cost V 5 bases and J 4 bases, with 8 bases left between them.

The rearrangement joins TRBV11-2 to TRBJ1-2; no reliable D call. The V gene's germline CDR1 is SGHAT and CDR2 FQNNGV. The CDR3 covers 14 residues. Trimming pared 5 bases from V and 7 bases from J, leaving 17 bases between. The CDR3 sequence is CASSLLDGIVGYTF. CDR3 nucleotide sequence: TGTGCCAGCAGCCTCCTCGATGGCATAGTTGGCTACACCTTC.

The rearrangement links TRBV5-6 to TRBJ2-2, with D maybe TRBD1 (6 bases). This CDR3 region has 15 residues. Germline V gives CDR1 SGHDT, CDR2 YYEEEE. The V and J ends lost 2 bases and 2 bases respectively, with 10 bases between them. CDR3 protein: CASSFRGHNTGELFF. The CDR3, as DNA: TGTGCCAGCAGCTTCCGGGGACACAACACCGGGGAGCTGTTTTTT. The entire variable domain, with the rest obtained from reference TRBV5-6 and TRBJ2-2, is as follows: DAGVTQSPTHLIKTRGQQVTLRCSPKSGHDTVSWYQQALGQGPQFIFQYYEEEERQRGNFPDRFSGHQFPNYSSELNVNALLLGDSALYLCASSFRGHNTGELFFGEGSRLTVL.

The genes are TRBV9 and TRBJ1-3; D gene unclear. Germline values: CDR1 SGDLS, CDR2 YYNGEE. Trimming removed 0 bases from V and 4 bases from J, with 11 bases in between. This CDR3 spans 15 amino acids. The DNA for the CDR3 is TGTGCCAGCAGCGTAGGGCGGGGTAGGGGAAACACCATATATTTT. This codes for CASSVGRGRGNTIYF.

The chain uses TRBV11-3 and TRBJ2-5; perhaps TRBD1 as D (6 bases). From germline, CDR1 is SGHNT and CDR2 YENEEA. The CDR3 is 15 amino acids. Trimming shortened V by 6 bases and J by 0 bases, and 14 bases separated the two germline ends. CDR3 sequence (DNA): TGTGCCAGCAGTATCGGACAGACAAACCAAGAGACCCAGTACTTC. Encoded protein: CASSIGQTNQETQYF.